This TCR beta chain derives from a study of OX40 agonist ivuxolimab in advanced cancers. Germline V gives CDR1 MDHEN, CDR2 SYDVKM. This CDR3 has 15 residues. V was clipped by 2 bases and J by 0 bases, with 8 bases between them. Using immunoSEQ multiplex PCR, the repertoire was profiled, and TCRdb retains in-frame clones only, with some absent. The sample includes some 59,000 clones, 87% of them seen just once. Notes on the study in general: The study observed clonal expansion of CD4+ and CD8+ blood T cells by week 6 at 0.1 to 3.0 mg/kg.

Details on this clone: Its antigen is undetermined.

Sequencing was performed on CD4+ or CD8+ T cells sorted from blood, taken in a trial of the OX40 agonist ivuxolimab. J is TRBJ1-3 and V is TRBV28; perhaps TRBD1 as D (5 bases). This sequence originates from an adult with an advanced solid tumor such as melanoma, head and neck, liver or kidney cancer. The CDR3 region has the DNA TGTGCCAGCAGTTTACAGGGTCTCTCTGGAAACACCATATATTTT. It encodes CASSLQGLSGNTIYF.